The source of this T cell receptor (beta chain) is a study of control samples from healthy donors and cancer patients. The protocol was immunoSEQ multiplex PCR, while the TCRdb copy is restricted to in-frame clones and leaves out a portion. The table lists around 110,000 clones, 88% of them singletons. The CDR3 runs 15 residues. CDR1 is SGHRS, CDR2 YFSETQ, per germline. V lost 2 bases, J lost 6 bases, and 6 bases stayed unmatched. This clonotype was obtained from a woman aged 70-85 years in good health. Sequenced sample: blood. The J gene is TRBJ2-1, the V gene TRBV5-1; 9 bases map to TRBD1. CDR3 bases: TGCGCCAGCAGCTTAATACCGGGACAGGGCAATGAGCAGTTCTTC. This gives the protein CASSLIPGQGNEQFF. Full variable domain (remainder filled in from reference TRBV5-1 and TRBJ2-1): KAGVTQTPRYLIKTRGQQVTLSCSPISGHRSVSWYQQTPGQGLQFLFEYFSETQRNKGNFPGRFSGRQFSNSRSEMNVSTLELGDSALYLCASSLIPGQGNEQFFGPGTRLTVL.